This TCR beta chain was profiled in a study of kidney transplant recipient with SARS-CoV-2 infection. This clonotype appeared many times. From the reads, TCRdb called clonotypes with MiXCR, one entry per CDR3 protein. The sample records about 250,000 distinct CDR3 sequences, less than 35% being singletons. The V segment lost 3 bases and the J segment 0 bases; nucleotides outside the gene matches: 2. CDR3 length equals 14 residues. The germline gives CDR1 SGHTA, CDR2 FQGNSA. The sample consisted of a blood sample, taken at baseline and around day 110 from a kidney transplant recipient. The chain employs TRBV7-2 and TRBJ2-7, with 7 bases identical to TRBD1. This TCR was sampled from a male patient aged 25 to 39 who had COVID-19 and was a kidney transplant recipient. Certain T cells may be donor cells from the graft. The CDR3, as DNA: TGTGCCAGCAGCTTCGGGACAGCCTCCTACGAGCAGTACTTC. Its translation: CASSFGTASYEQYF.